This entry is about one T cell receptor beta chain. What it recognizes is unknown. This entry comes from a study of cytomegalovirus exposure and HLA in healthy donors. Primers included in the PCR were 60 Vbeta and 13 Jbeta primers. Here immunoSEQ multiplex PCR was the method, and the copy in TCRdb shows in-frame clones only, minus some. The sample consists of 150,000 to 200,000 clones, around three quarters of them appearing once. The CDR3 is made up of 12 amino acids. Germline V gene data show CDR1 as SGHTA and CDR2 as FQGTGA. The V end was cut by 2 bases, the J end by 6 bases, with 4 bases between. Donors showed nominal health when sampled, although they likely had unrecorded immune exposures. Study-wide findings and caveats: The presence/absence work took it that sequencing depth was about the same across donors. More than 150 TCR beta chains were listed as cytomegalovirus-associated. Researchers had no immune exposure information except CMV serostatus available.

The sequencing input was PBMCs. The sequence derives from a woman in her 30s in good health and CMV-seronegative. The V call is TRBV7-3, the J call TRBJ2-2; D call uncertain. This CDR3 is CASSLYPGELFF. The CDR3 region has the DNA TGTGCCAGCAGCTTATATCCCGGGGAGCTGTTTTTT. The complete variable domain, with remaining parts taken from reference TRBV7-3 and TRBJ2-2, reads GAGVSQTPSNKVTEKGKYVELRCDPISGHTALYWYRQSLGQGPEFLIYFQGTGAADDSGLPNDRFFAVRPEGSVSTLKIQRTERGDSAVYLCASSLYPGELFFGEGSRLTVL.